These 24 T cell receptor beta chains were sequenced from one sample in a study of early T cells in non-severe SARS-CoV-2 infection. One entry per CDR3 protein, called by TCRdb with MiXCR from the 5' RACE reads. The table includes about 76,000 distinct CDR3 sequences, roughly 12% detected once. What was sequenced was whole blood. The receptors shown here come from an adult who was a healthcare worker with PCR-confirmed SARS-CoV-2 infection or an uninfected control (not recorded which).

This clonotype was seen at least ten times. The gene calls are TRBV2 and TRBJ1-5; TRBD1 matches 7 bases. Germline V gene data show CDR1 as SNHLY and CDR2 as FYNNEI. Germline trimming cut 2 bases from V and 1 base from J; bases unmatched to any gene: 5. There are 16 residues in the CDR3. The CDR3 spells CASSETTGDSNQPQHF. In DNA form, the CDR3 reads TGTGCCAGCAGTGAAACAACAGGGGACAGCAATCAGCCCCAGCATTTT.

The rearrangement joins TRBV11-3 to TRBJ2-5, with a tentative D call TRBD1 (6 bases). Germline V gene lookup returns CDR1 SGHNT and CDR2 YENEEA. The CDR3 runs 15 residues. Trimming removed 3 bases at V and 1 base at J, with 12 bases between. CDR3 loop: CASSFNGQSQETQYF. The DNA of the CDR3 is TGTGCCAGCAGCTTTAACGGACAGTCCCAAGAGACCCAGTACTTC. The full variable domain, rest sourced from reference TRBV11-3 and TRBJ2-5, is EAGVVQSPRYKIIEKKQPVAFWCNPISGHNTLYWYLQNLGQGPELLIRYENEEAVDDSQLPKDRFSAERLKGVDSTLKIQPAELGDSAVYLCASSFNGQSQETQYFGPGTRLLVL.

There are a few counts of this clonotype. The chain has TRBV12-3 or TRBV12-4 and TRBJ2-5; a possible D gene is TRBD1 (5 bases). V lost 7 bases to trimming and J lost 2 bases, with 11 bases between them. This CDR3 comprises 13 residues. CDR3: CASTRQNQETQYF. The DNA for the CDR3 is TGTGCCAGCACCCGACAGAATCAAGAGACCCAGTACTTC.

CDR3 DNA sequence: TGCAGCGTTCAAGGGGGGGAGGTTGGCGAAAAACTGTTTTTT. It specifies CSVQGGEVGEKLFF. The genes are TRBV29-1 and TRBJ1-4; possible D gene TRBD1, 6 bases. CDR3 length equals 14 residues. The V and J ends lost 5 bases and 8 bases respectively, with 18 bases between them. CDR1 is SQVTM and CDR2 is ANQGSEA in the germline V gene.

V and J are TRBV29-1 and TRBJ2-4; D is unresolved. The V and J ends lost 1 base and 1 base respectively, with 11 bases between them. Germline V CDR1 and CDR2: SQVTM, ANQGSEA. This CDR3 is 15 amino acids long. The CDR3 DNA sequence: TGCAGCGTTGAAGTGCACAGTCGGGCCAAAAACATTCAGTACTTC. Translation gives CSVEVHSRAKNIQYF.

The chain employs TRBV7-2 and TRBJ2-6; D not resolved. This CDR3 spans 13 amino acids. Germline values: CDR1 SGHTA, CDR2 FQGNSA. V lost 6 bases to trimming and J lost 2 bases, with 5 bases between them. The CDR3 sequence: CASRPPGANVLTF. CDR3 nucleotides: TGTGCCAGCAGACCTCCTGGGGCCAACGTCCTGACTTTC. Using reference TRBV7-2 and TRBJ2-6 for the parts outside the CDR3, the full variable domain is GAGVSQSPSNKVTEKGKDVELRCDPISGHTALYWYRQSLGQGLEFLIYFQGNSAPDKSGLPSDRFSAERTGGSVSTLTIQRTQQEDSAVYLCASRPPGANVLTFGAGSRLTVL.

This clonotype has ten or more counts. This chain uses TRBV29-1 with TRBJ2-5; 9 bases align to TRBD1. CDR3 size: 12 residues. Germline values: CDR1 SQVTM, CDR2 ANQGSEA. V lost 4 bases to trimming and J lost 3 bases; unmatched junction nucleotides: 0. CDR3 residues: CSVGTGEETQYF. The CDR3 DNA sequence: TGCAGCGTTGGGACAGGGGAAGAGACCCAGTACTTC.

This clonotype was recorded at least ten times. The V and J genes are TRBV13 and TRBJ1-1; D may be TRBD1 (5 bases). Germline V gene sequence: CDR1 PRHDT, CDR2 FYEKMQ (reference sequence). The CDR3 spans 14 residues. Trimming removed 0 bases at V and 6 bases at J, with 11 bases between. The CDR3 bases are TGTGCCAGCAGCTTAGGGGCCGGGGCGCCTGAAGCTTTCTTT. Translating gives CASSLGAGAPEAFF.

This clonotype has only a few counts. This chain links TRBV5-1 with TRBJ2-4, with 7 bases lining up with TRBD1. This CDR3 is 16 amino acids long. Trimming removed 2 bases from V and 3 bases from J; junction bases left unmatched: 8. Germline lookup yields CDR1 SGHRS and CDR2 YFSETQ. The CDR3 coding sequence is TGCGCCAGCAGCTTACGGACACAGGGGTACAAAAACATTCAGTACTTC. Residues: CASSLRTQGYKNIQYF.

The table lists this clonotype with a few counts. One end of the junction is discordant with germline, which a read error may explain. The chain links TRBV29-1 to TRBJ2-2, with D perhaps TRBD2 (5 bases). In germline, CDR1 is SQVTM, CDR2 ANQGSEA. The CDR3 totals 12 residues. This chain's CDR3 is CSVESDAGEPFF. The DNA for the CDR3 is TGCAGCGTTGAAAGTGACGCCGGGGAGCCGTTTTTT.

This clonotype was seen many times. This rearrangement joins TRBV6-2 or TRBV6-3 to TRBJ2-7; unclear D gene. The CDR3 length is 14 residues. Germline lookup yields CDR1 MNHEY and CDR2 SVGEGT. V lost 2 bases and J lost 2, with 10 bases in between. In DNA, the CDR3 is TGTGCCAGCAGTTACCCGGCGGTGACCTACGAGCAGTACTTC. This translates into CASSYPAVTYEQYF.

This clonotype was detected only a few times. This chain uses TRBV20-1 with TRBJ1-5; D is undetermined. CDR3 size: 12 residues. The germline V and J ends were trimmed by 1 base and 3 bases, with 4 bases remaining between them. CDR1 and CDR2 (germline): DFQATT, SNEGSKA (reference sequence). The CDR3 nucleotides are TGCAGTGCTAGAGTGATCAATCAGCCCCAGCATTTT. Amino acid sequence: CSARVINQPQHF.

This clonotype showed up many times. The CDR3 region is CSARTSGGEQFF. The CDR3 DNA is TGCAGTGCGAGGACTAGCGGGGGGGAGCAGTTCTTC. The chain couples TRBV20-1 to TRBJ2-1; TRBD2 aligns across 14 bases. The CDR3 runs to 12 residues. V was pared by 6 bases and J by 10 bases, with 2 bases of the junction left unmatched. Germline V gene sequence: CDR1 DFQATT, CDR2 SNEGSKA (reference sequence).

Regarding this clonotype: Relative to the germline gene, one junction end is altered; a read error may explain this. V usage is TRBV20-1 and J usage is TRBJ2-4; the D gene is possibly TRBD1 (5 bases). Germline values: CDR1 DFQATT, CDR2 SNEGSKA (reference sequence). The length of the CDR3 is 14 residues. CDR3 sequence reads: CSARGHPTMGIQYF. The DNA of the CDR3 is TGCAGTGCGAGAGGACACCCGACAATGGGCATTCAGTACTTC.

This clonotype has ten or more counts. The chain carries TRBV7-9 and TRBJ2-3; 9 bases are shared with TRBD1. The CDR3 is made up of 14 amino acids. V shed 4 bases, J shed 4 bases, and the junction held 3 bases outside the gene matches. Germline CDR1 SEHNR, CDR2 FQNEAQ (reference sequence). The CDR3 sequence is CASSWGQGADTQYF. CDR3 coding DNA: TGTGCCAGCAGCTGGGGACAGGGTGCAGATACGCAGTATTTT. The entire variable domain, with the rest obtained from reference TRBV7-9 and TRBJ2-3, is as follows: DTGVSQNPRHKITKRGQNVTFRCDPISEHNRLYWYRQTLGQGPEFLTYFQNEAQLEKSRLLSDRFSAERPKGSFSTLEIQRTEQGDSAMYLCASSWGQGADTQYFGPGTRLTVL.

At least ten counts were recorded for this clonotype. V is TRBV7-9 and J is TRBJ2-7; D may be TRBD1 (5 bases). Trimming removed 4 bases at V and 8 bases at J, with 15 bases between. The CDR3 length is 13 residues. Germline V lookup: CDR1 SEHNR, CDR2 FQNEAQ (reference sequence). The CDR3 coding sequence is TGTGCCAGCAGCTCCACTAACCGACAGAAGCAGTACTTC. It is translated as CASSSTNRQKQYF.

This clonotype has at least ten counts. The rearrangement links TRBV20-1 to TRBJ2-3; tentatively, D is TRBD1 (5 bases). Looked up from germline, CDR1 is DFQATT and CDR2 is SNEGSKA (reference sequence). There are 15 residues in the CDR3. V was trimmed by 4 bases and J by 2 bases, leaving 16 bases between them. The CDR3 DNA follows: TGCAGTGCTACTTCAGGGTTACGAAACACAGATACGCAGTATTTT. Its translation: CSATSGLRNTDTQYF.

The CDR3 spells CSARKGSNIQYF. CDR3 DNA sequence: TGCAGTGCGAGAAAAGGGTCCAACATTCAGTACTTC. The chain is built from TRBV20-1 and TRBJ2-4; no firm D call. V was trimmed by 6 bases and J by 7 bases, leaving 13 bases between them. The CDR3 spans 12 residues. CDR1 and CDR2 (germline): DFQATT, SNEGSKA (reference sequence).

This clonotype has at least ten counts. The chain combines TRBV2 with TRBJ1-5, with D possibly being TRBD1 (5 bases). The CDR3 has 15 amino acids. V lost 4 bases and J lost 1, with 11 bases in between. Germline V gene data show CDR1 as SNHLY and CDR2 as FYNNEI. The CDR3 region is CASSVRAASNQPQHF. Written as DNA, the CDR3 is TGTGCCAGCAGTGTCAGGGCCGCAAGCAATCAGCCCCAGCATTTT. Full variable domain (outside the CDR3, taken from reference TRBV2 and TRBJ1-5): EPEVTQTPSHQVTQMGQEVILRCVPISNHLYFYWYRQILGQKVEFLVSFYNNEISEKSEIFDDQFSVERPDGSNFTLKIRSTKLEDSAMYFCASSVRAASNQPQHFGDGTRLSIL.

This clonotype was found many times. The V and J genes are TRBV29-1 and TRBJ2-7; D gene unclear. From germline, CDR1 is SQVTM and CDR2 ANQGSEA. The V end lost 4 bases, the J end lost 2 bases, and 6 bases lay between the germline ends. The CDR3 loop spans 11 amino acids. This CDR3 is CSVATAYEQYF. For the CDR3, the DNA is TGCAGCGTTGCGACGGCCTACGAGCAGTACTTC.

This clonotype was seen a handful of times. The chain is built from TRBV15 and TRBJ2-3; TRBD2 matches at 10 bases. Germline values: CDR1 LNHNV, CDR2 YYDKDF (reference sequence). The CDR3 covers 17 residues. With V trimmed by 3 bases and J by 6 bases, 12 bases remained unmatched. CDR3 residues: CATSRSGGAQKLDTQYF. The CDR3 coding sequence is TGTGCCACCAGCAGGAGCGGGGGGGCACAGAAATTGGATACGCAGTATTTT.

Worth noting for this clonotype: Just one base apart from a much larger clone, this may be a read error. The chain employs TRBV3-1 and TRBJ1-1; 10 nucleotides align to TRBD1. Germline V lookup: CDR1 LGHDT, CDR2 YNNKEL (reference sequence). This CDR3 is built from 14 residues. DNA of the CDR3: TGTGTCAGCACCTTGGACAGGGGGGTTGGTGAAGCTTTCTTT. Amino acid sequence: CVSTLDRGVGEAFF.

The chain couples TRBV19 to TRBJ1-2, with D perhaps TRBD1 (5 bases). Deletions cut 7 bases from V and 0 bases from J, with 18 bases between. The length of the CDR3 is 16 residues. Looked up from germline, CDR1 is LNHDA and CDR2 is SQIVND (reference sequence). CDR3 residues: CASNTLEDITNYGYTF. The DNA for the CDR3 is TGTGCCAGTAATACCCTGGAGGACATTACTAACTATGGCTACACCTTC.

The sample holds many counts of this clonotype. The chain joins TRBV7-2 to TRBJ2-7; the D gene could be TRBD1 or TRBD2 (5 bases each). Trimming pared 1 base from V and 5 bases from J, leaving 12 bases between. The CDR3 runs 14 residues. Per germline, CDR1 SGHTA and CDR2 FQGNSA. As DNA, the CDR3 is TGTGCCAGCAGCTTAGGCAGGGAGTCCCACGAGCAGTACTTC. Translation: CASSLGRESHEQYF.